The 31 T cell receptor beta chains listed next were all sequenced from one sample in a study of CD8+ T cells in alopecia areata. Sequencing relied on a cDNA template that was reverse transcribed from extracted RNA. Measured with immunoSEQ multiplex PCR; TCRdb has only the in-frame clones, and not every one. The sample yields some 110,000 clones, without any singletons. The material sequenced was lesional skin. The receptors were sampled from a C3H/HeJ mouse with alopecia areata. MHC haplotype here: H2-k.

As to this clone: The gene names given are mouse names. The read gets to within 4 residues of the CDR3 end, and the germline J gene fills in the rest. The rearrangement links TRBV1 to TRBJ1-1; 9 bases align to TRBD1. Germline CDR1 NSQYPW, CDR2 LRSPGD (reference sequence). This CDR3 spans 15 amino acids. Trimming took 2 bases from V and 1 from J; bases not matched to a gene: 2. The CDR3 bases that were read are TGCACCTGCAGTGCACCGGACAGGGGAAACACA. Residues: CTCSAPDRGNT. The complete CDR3 protein is CTCSAPDRGNTEVFF.

A few counts support this clone. Gene names denote mouse genes. The read terminates 4 residues before the CDR3 end, so the remaining end is supplied by the germline J gene. This rearrangement joins TRBV13-3 to TRBJ1-4; TRBD1 might be the D (6 bases). Looked up from germline, CDR1 is NNHDY and CDR2 is SYVADS. The CDR3 is made up of 16 amino acids. The CDR3: CASSDARQGRGERLFF. CDR3 DNA (partial): TGTGCCAGCAGTGATGCAAGGCAGGGGCGAGGCGAA.

In its sample, this clone was seen a few times. Gene names and germline match the mouse. The CDR3 end lies 4 residues beyond the end of the read and is filled in from the germline J gene. The rearrangement uses TRBV1 and TRBJ2-2; weak D call: TRBD2 (6 bases). V was clipped by 5 bases and J by 1 base, with 8 bases between them. Germline assignment: CDR1 NSQYPW and CDR2 LRSPGD (reference sequence). The CDR3 is 14 amino acids. CDR3 region: CTCSSWGNTGQLYF. The CDR3 bases that were read are TGCACCTGCAGTTCCTGGGGAAACACCGGG.

Details on this clone: Mouse germline and gene names are used. The read terminates 4 residues before the CDR3 end, so the remaining end is supplied by the germline J gene. V usage is TRBV19 and J usage is TRBJ2-2; the D gene is possibly TRBD1 (6 bases). The germline CDR1 and CDR2 sequences are FNHDT and SITEND (reference sequence). CDR3 length: 16 amino acids. V was clipped by 3 bases and J by 3 bases, with 15 bases between them. CDR3 residues: CASSKSQGRYTGQLYF. The sequenced part of the CDR3 DNA is TGTGCCAGCAGTAAAAGCCAGGGGCGGTACACCGGG. The entire variable domain, with the rest obtained from reference TRBV19 and TRBJ2-2, is as follows: GGIITQTPKFLIGQEGQKLTLKCQQNFNHDTMYWYRQDSGKGLRLIYYSITENDLQKGDLSEGYDASREKKSSFSLTVTSAQKNEMAVFLCASSKSQGRYTGQLYFGEGSKLTVL.

The sample holds a few counts of this clone. Genes here carry mouse names. The DNA ends 4 residues before the CDR3 does, and the rest of the CDR3 is filled in from the germline J gene. The rearrangement links TRBV1 to TRBJ2-1, with 9 nucleotides matching TRBD2. The CDR3 is 16 amino acids. V gave up 0 bases and J gave up 2 bases; unmatched junction bases: 2. Germline loops: CDR1 NSQYPW, CDR2 LRSPGD (reference sequence). The sequenced part of the CDR3 DNA is TGCACCTGCAGTGCAGATCGACTGGGGGACTATGCT. Amino acids: CTCSADRLGDYA. In full, the CDR3 is CTCSADRLGDYAEQFF.

This clone was seen only a few times. The listed genes are named as in mouse. The sequenced part of the CDR3 DNA is TGTGCCAGAGGGACAGGGAGTGCAGAA. It yields the protein CARGTGSAE. The CDR3, in full, reads CARGTGSAETLYF. J is TRBJ2-3 and V is TRBV12-1; 9 bases are shared with TRBD1. Coverage ceases 4 residues before the CDR3 finishes, and the germline J gene fills in the end. The CDR3 consists of 13 residues. Trimming at V came to 7 bases and at J to 0 bases, leaving 1 base not matched to a gene. Germline CDR1 and CDR2: SGHSN and HYEKVE. Supplemented by reference TRBV12-1 and TRBJ2-3, the full variable domain reads DSGVVQSPRHIIKEKGGRSVLTCIPISGHSNVVWYQQTLGKELKFLIQHYEKVERDKGFLPSRFSVQQFDDYHSEMNMSALELEDSAMYFCARGTGSAETLYFGSGTRLTVL.

As concerns this clone: The genes are named according to mouse. The CDR3 end falls 4 residues outside the read, so it is completed with the germline J gene. This chain uses TRBV13-3 with TRBJ2-1, with D possibly TRBD2 on 5 matching bases. Germline V lookup: CDR1 NNHDY, CDR2 SYVADS. The CDR3 length is 14 residues. Trimming took 0 bases from V and 3 from J, leaving 7 bases between them. CDR3 in amino acids: CASSDATGYAEQFF. The CDR3 DNA, read in part, is TGTGCCAGCAGTGATGCTACTGGCTATGCT.

There are a few counts of this clone. Genes here carry mouse names. The read finishes 4 residues shy of the CDR3 end, and the germline J gene is used to complete it. This rearrangement joins TRBV13-3 to TRBJ2-1; D is perhaps TRBD1 (6 bases). The CDR3 is made up of 12 amino acids. Germline-derived CDR1 and CDR2 are NNHDY and SYVADS. The CDR3 DNA, read in part, is TGTGCCAGCAGAGGGGGAGGGGCT. As protein: CASRGGGA. Given in full, the CDR3 is CASRGGGAEQFF.

Note on this clone: Mouse gene names and germline throughout. The read terminates 4 residues ahead of where the CDR3 ends, so the germline J gene completes it. The rearrangement joins TRBV13-3 to TRBJ1-1, with TRBD1 identical over 9 bases. This CDR3 has 14 residues. Per the germline V gene, CDR1 is NNHDY and CDR2 is SYVADS. V shed 5 bases, J shed 3 bases, and the junction held 5 bases outside the gene matches. The CDR3 protein is CASRNRGRDTEVFF. CDR3 DNA, as far as it was read: TGTGCCAGCAGGAACAGGGGGCGGGACACA.

Comment on this clone: Gene labels here are mouse ones. The observed sequence ends 4 residues before the CDR3 terminus, with the missing tail filled in from the germline J gene. V usage is TRBV31 and J usage is TRBJ2-7; 8 nucleotides agree with TRBD2. CDR1 and CDR2 from the germline V gene are GKSSPN and SITVG. This CDR3 region has 12 residues. V lost 4 bases and J lost 3; bases outside the gene matches: 2. The part of the CDR3 DNA that was read is TGTGCCTGGATTGACTGGGGCTAT. Residues: CAWIDWGY. The full CDR3 protein reads CAWIDWGYEQYF.

As concerns this clone: Gene names refer to mouse genes. The CDR3 end is not reached by the read, which stops 4 residues before it; the germline J gene fills it in. This chain links TRBV1 with TRBJ2-3, with 12 positions matching TRBD1. J was trimmed by 1 base and V by 4 bases; bases with no gene match: 6. Per germline, CDR1 NSQYPW and CDR2 LRSPGD (reference sequence). The CDR3 length is 17 residues. The sequenced part of the CDR3 DNA is TGCACCTGCAGTGGCCCGGGACAGGGGGCTGGTGCAGAA. Its protein is CTCSGPGQGAGAE. In full, the CDR3 reads CTCSGPGQGAGAETLYF. Full variable domain (rest looked up from reference TRBV1 and TRBJ2-3): VTLLEQNPRWRLVPRGQAVNLRCILKNSQYPWMSWYQQDLQKQLQWLFTLRSPGDKEVKSLPGADYLATRVTDTELRLQVANMSQGRTLYCTCSGPGQGAGAETLYFGSGTRLTVL.

This clone was seen only a few times. Germline and genes: mouse. The CDR3 end lies 4 residues beyond the end of the read and is filled in from the germline J gene. V and J are TRBV13-1 and TRBJ2-7, with TRBD2 as a possible D gene (7 bases). The CDR3 contains 16 residues. V lost 0 bases and J lost 0, with 13 bases in between. Germline V gene lookup returns CDR1 NSHNY and CDR2 SYGAGN. CDR3 bases read: TGTGCCAGCAGTGATGATCGGGGGGCTCTCTCCTAT. This gives the protein CASSDDRGALSY. The complete CDR3 reads CASSDDRGALSYEQYF.

In the case of this clone: At residue 14, TCRdb's protein is not the same as the translated DNA, so the protein here was read from the DNA. Mouse germline and gene names are used. The sequence runs out 3 residues before the end of the CDR3; the remainder is reconstructed from the germline J gene. The chain couples TRBV13-3 to TRBJ1-6; 7 bases align to TRBD1. TRBJ1-6 is identified as an open reading frame with a role that is uncertain. This CDR3 is built from 17 residues. V trimming: 0 bases; J trimming: 0 bases; junction bases outside the gene matches: 3. CDR1 NNHDY and CDR2 SYVADS come from the germline V gene. The DNA read from the CDR3 is TGTGCCAGCAGTGATGCAGCAGGGGGTTCCTATAATTCGCCC. Protein product: CASSDAAGGSYNSP. The CDR3 in full is CASSDAAGGSYNSPLYF.

This clone was detected a few times. Gene names refer to mouse genes. Read sequence stops 4 residues before the CDR3 end, and the germline J gene provides the missing end. The chain recombines TRBV13-1 with TRBJ1-2; a weak D match, TRBD1 (5 bases). Germline-derived CDR1 and CDR2 are NSHNY and SYGAGN. The CDR3 has 12 residues. CDR3 protein: CASSDTRDDYTF. CDR3 DNA, as far as it was read: TGTGCCAGCAGTGATACCAGGGAC.

For this clone: Gene names and germline match the mouse. The read gets to within 4 residues of the CDR3 end, and the germline J gene fills in the rest. V usage is TRBV13-3 and J usage is TRBJ1-4; TRBD1 aligns across 8 bases. CDR3 size: 15 residues. Germline V CDR1 and CDR2: NNHDY, SYVADS. The V segment lost 2 bases and the J segment 4 bases; nucleotides outside the gene matches: 4. The CDR3 bases that were read are TGTGCCAGCAGTGACAGGGGGCGACTCAACGAA. It is translated as CASSDRGRLNE. In full, the CDR3 reads CASSDRGRLNERLFF.

This clone was recorded at least ten times. Gene names and germline refer to mouse. The DNA ends 4 residues before the CDR3 does, and the rest of the CDR3 is filled in from the germline J gene. The rearrangement uses TRBV13-3 and TRBJ2-4, with D possibly TRBD1 on 7 matching bases. The CDR3 is made up of 13 amino acids. The germline CDR1 and CDR2 sequences are NNHDY and SYVADS. The sequenced CDR3 bases are TGTGCCAGCAACCTAGGGGGCATAAAC. This translates into CASNLGGIN. The complete CDR3 reads CASNLGGINTLYF.

This clone has more than one count but fewer than ten. Gene labels here are mouse ones. The read halts 4 residues ahead of the CDR3 end, with the missing end drawn from the germline J gene. This rearrangement joins TRBV1 to TRBJ2-4, with 10 bases lining up with TRBD2. Germline V lookup: CDR1 NSQYPW, CDR2 LRSPGD (reference sequence). This CDR3 comprises 15 residues. J was trimmed by 0 bases and V by 8 bases; bases with no gene match: 5. This CDR3 reads CTCRTGGPSQNTLYF. The CDR3 bases that were read are TGCACCTGCCGGACTGGGGGTCCTAGTCAAAAC.

This clone was observed a handful of times. Gene names and germline match the mouse. Coverage ceases 4 residues before the CDR3 finishes, and the germline J gene fills in the end. The chain couples TRBV19 to TRBJ1-1, with D unclear. Germline V gives CDR1 FNHDT, CDR2 SITEND (reference sequence). Trimming pared 5 bases from V and 1 base from J, leaving 9 bases between. This CDR3 has 13 residues. The CDR3 sequence is CASRRWGNTEVFF. The DNA read from the CDR3 is TGTGCCAGCAGGCGATGGGGAAACACA.

Of note for this clone: These gene names are mouse names. The CDR3 extends 4 residues past the end of the read, so its final part is completed from the germline J gene. The rearrangement joins TRBV13-2 to TRBJ2-5; 8 nucleotides agree with TRBD1. With V trimmed by 0 bases and J by 1 base, 4 bases remained unmatched. The CDR3 length is 16 residues. Germline loops: CDR1 NNHNN, CDR2 SYGAGS (reference sequence). The CDR3 protein is CASGDAPGQDQDTQYF. The covered CDR3 bases are TGTGCCAGCGGTGATGCACCGGGACAGGACCAAGAC.

There are a few counts of this clone. At residue 13, the DNA translation does not agree with TCRdb's protein; the protein displayed here is the one encoded by the DNA. Genes here carry mouse names. The read ends 3 residues early relative to the CDR3; the germline J gene fills the gap. The V gene is TRBV13-3, the J gene TRBJ1-3, with D possibly matching TRBD1 (5 bases). The germline V and J ends were trimmed by 0 bases and 0 bases, with 10 bases remaining between them. The CDR3 is 16 amino acids. Germline CDR1 is NNHDY and CDR2 is SYVADS. The sequenced CDR3 bases are TGTGCCAGCAGTGATGGGACAAAATCTTCTGGAAATACG. Translating gives CASSDGTKSSGNT. The full CDR3 reads CASSDGTKSSGNTLYF.

This clone was seen a handful of times. The listed genes are named as in mouse. The CDR3 end lies 4 residues beyond the end of the read and is filled in from the germline J gene. J is TRBJ2-7 and V is TRBV1; D ambiguous. V shed 0 bases and J shed 2 bases, with 11 bases lying between them. CDR3 size: 15 residues. Germline loops: CDR1 NSQYPW, CDR2 LRSPGD (reference sequence). The DNA read from the CDR3 is TGCACCTGCAGTGCAGATCCAGGTAGGGCCTAT. Translating it yields CTCSADPGRAY. The full CDR3 protein reads CTCSADPGRAYEQYF. Full variable domain (missing parts from reference TRBV1 and TRBJ2-7): VTLLEQNPRWRLVPRGQAVNLRCILKNSQYPWMSWYQQDLQKQLQWLFTLRSPGDKEVKSLPGADYLATRVTDTELRLQVANMSQGRTLYCTCSADPGRAYEQYFGPGTRLTVL.

Notes on this clone: The genes are named according to mouse. The sequenced fragment ends 4 residues before the CDR3 boundary, so the rest is inferred from the germline J gene. The rearrangement links TRBV1 to TRBJ2-2; 8 bases fit TRBD2. CDR1 is NSQYPW and CDR2 is LRSPGD in the germline V gene (reference sequence). The CDR3 contains 16 residues. The V segment lost 1 base and the J segment 5 bases; nucleotides outside the gene matches: 6. The sequenced part of the CDR3 DNA is TGCACCTGCAGTGCAGCTGGGGGGCCGGGGACCGGG. Its translation: CTCSAAGGPGTG. The entire CDR3 protein is CTCSAAGGPGTGQLYF.

This clone appeared a few times. Gene names refer to mouse genes. Read sequence stops 4 residues before the CDR3 end, and the germline J gene provides the missing end. V usage is TRBV13-1 and J usage is TRBJ2-7, with D possibly being TRBD1 (6 bases). This CDR3 is built from 13 residues. Germline V gene lookup returns CDR1 NSHNY and CDR2 SYGAGN. The CDR3 DNA, read in part, is TGTGCCAGCAGTGGCGGACAGACGTAT. Translated: CASSGGQTY. In full, the CDR3 reads CASSGGQTYEQYF.

Notes on this clone: Gene names and germline refer to mouse. The read ends 4 residues shy of where the CDR3 ends; the end is completed using the germline J gene. The V call is TRBV31, the J call TRBJ2-1, with a possible D match to TRBD2 (6 bases). This CDR3 contains 14 residues. Germline V CDR1 and CDR2: GKSSPN, SITVG. The germline V and J ends were trimmed by 3 bases and 0 bases, with 9 bases remaining between them. Partial CDR3 DNA: TGTGCCTGGAGCCGACTGGTTAACTATGCT. It encodes CAWSRLVNYA. The entire CDR3 reads CAWSRLVNYAEQFF.

Remarks on this clone: The germline and genes are mouse ones. The read gets to within 4 residues of the CDR3 end, and the germline J gene fills in the rest. The chain has TRBV13-3 and TRBJ2-4; D gene uncertain. V was shortened by 5 bases and J by 0 bases, with 10 bases between the two germline ends. The CDR3 extends over 14 amino acids. Germline V gene data show CDR1 as NNHDY and CDR2 as SYVADS. The sequenced part of the CDR3 DNA is TGTGCCAGCAGCAACAGTCCTAGTCAAAAC. The encoded protein is CASSNSPSQN. The whole CDR3 protein reads CASSNSPSQNTLYF.

In regard to this clone: The gene symbols are mouse symbols. The CDR3 end lies 4 residues beyond the end of the read and is filled in from the germline J gene. The V call is TRBV29, the J call TRBJ2-7; 7 bases are shared with TRBD1. Germline CDR1 MSHET, CDR2 SYDVDS. CDR3 length equals 14 residues. The DNA read from the CDR3 is TGTGCTAGCAGTTTAGGGACAGAGATTTAT. This encodes CASSLGTEIY. In full, the CDR3 is CASSLGTEIYEQYF.

Remarks on this clone: Genes and germline are mouse. With the read ending 4 residues before the CDR3 end, the germline J gene is used to fill in that end. This sequence joins TRBV13-3 and TRBJ2-5, with TRBD1 identical over 9 bases. The CDR3 consists of 13 residues. The germline CDR1 and CDR2 sequences are NNHDY and SYVADS. The CDR3 loop is CASSTGGWDTQYF. Incomplete CDR3 DNA: TGTGCCAGCAGTACAGGGGGCTGGGAC.

The table lists this clone with many counts. The genes and germline here are from mouse. The read stops 4 residues short of the end of the CDR3; the missing end is completed from the germline J gene. The chain joins TRBV1 to TRBJ2-5, with 8 bases lining up with TRBD1. CDR3 length equals 13 residues. CDR1 NSQYPW and CDR2 LRSPGD come from the germline V gene (reference sequence). The CDR3 reads CTCSARDRDTQYF. The part of the CDR3 DNA that was read is TGCACCTGCAGTGCCCGGGACAGGGAC.

This clone was seen only a few times. Each gene name is a mouse one. Read coverage stops 4 residues before the CDR3 terminus; the germline J gene supplies the remainder. V usage is TRBV12-1 and J usage is TRBJ2-7; TRBD1 matches 7 bases. This CDR3 comprises 14 residues. CDR1 SGHSN and CDR2 HYEKVE come from the germline V gene. The sequenced CDR3 bases are TGTGCCAGCTCTCTCGATCCGGACAGGAAT. Protein: CASSLDPDRN. The whole CDR3 protein reads CASSLDPDRNEQYF.

This clone was recorded many times. The genes and germline here are from mouse. The read ends 4 residues before the CDR3 terminus; that terminus is restored from the germline J gene. This sequence joins TRBV31 and TRBJ1-2, with TRBD1 as a possible D gene (6 bases). The V end was cut by 1 base, the J end by 0 bases, with 6 bases between. Looked up from germline, CDR1 is GKSSPN and CDR2 is SITVG. The CDR3 has 13 amino acids. The DNA read from the CDR3 is TGTGCCTGGAGTCGGACAGCAAACTCC. Translation gives CAWSRTANS. The whole CDR3 sequence is CAWSRTANSDYTF.

This clone was seen at least ten times. Genes and germline are mouse. The CDR3 end falls 4 residues outside the read, so it is completed with the germline J gene. Other DNA sequences in the same sample also yield this CDR3. This rearrangement joins TRBV13-3 to TRBJ2-3; D is uncertain. The germline V gene encodes CDR1 NNHDY and CDR2 SYVADS. V lost 7 bases and J 4 bases, leaving 10 bases between the germline ends. The CDR3 is 12 residues long. This chain's CDR3 is CASAGTSETLYF. The sequenced part of the CDR3 DNA is TGTGCCAGCGCTGGCACATCAGAA.